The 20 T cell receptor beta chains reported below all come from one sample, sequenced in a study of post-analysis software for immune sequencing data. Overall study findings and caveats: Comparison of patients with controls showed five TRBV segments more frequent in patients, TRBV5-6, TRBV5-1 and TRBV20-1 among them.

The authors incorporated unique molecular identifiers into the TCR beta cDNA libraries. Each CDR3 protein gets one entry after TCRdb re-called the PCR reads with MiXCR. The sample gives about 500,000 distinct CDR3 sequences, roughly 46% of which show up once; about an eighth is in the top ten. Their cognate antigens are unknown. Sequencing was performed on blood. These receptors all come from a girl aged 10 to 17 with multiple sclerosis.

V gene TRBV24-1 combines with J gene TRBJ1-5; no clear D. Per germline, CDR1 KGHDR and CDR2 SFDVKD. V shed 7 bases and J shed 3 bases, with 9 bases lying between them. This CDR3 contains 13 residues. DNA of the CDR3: TGTGCCACCAGCTTGGACGACAATCAGCCCCAGCATTTT. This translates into CATSLDDNQPQHF.

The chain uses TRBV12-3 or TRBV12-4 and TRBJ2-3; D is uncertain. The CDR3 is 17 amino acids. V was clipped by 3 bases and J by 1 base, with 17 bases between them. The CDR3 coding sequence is TGTGCCAGCAGTTTCTGGCTCGGTAACCGGGGCACAGATACGCAGTATTTT. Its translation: CASSFWLGNRGTDTQYF.

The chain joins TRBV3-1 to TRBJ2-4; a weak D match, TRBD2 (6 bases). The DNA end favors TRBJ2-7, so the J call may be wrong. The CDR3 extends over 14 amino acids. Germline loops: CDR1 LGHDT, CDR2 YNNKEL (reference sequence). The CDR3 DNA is TGTGCCAGCAGCCACTCCGGGAGCTGGTACGAGCAGTACTTC. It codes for CASSHSGSWYEQYF.

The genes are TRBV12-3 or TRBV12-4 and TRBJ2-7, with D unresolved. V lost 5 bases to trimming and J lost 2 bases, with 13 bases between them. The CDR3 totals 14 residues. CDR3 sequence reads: CASSRIGPTYEQYF. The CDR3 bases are TGTGCCAGCAGTCGAATTGGTCCAACCTACGAGCAGTACTTC.

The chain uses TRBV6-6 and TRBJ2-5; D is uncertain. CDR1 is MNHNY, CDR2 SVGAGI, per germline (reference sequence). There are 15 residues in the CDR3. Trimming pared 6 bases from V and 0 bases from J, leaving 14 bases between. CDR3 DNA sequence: TGTGCCAGCAGCCACGAAGATAAGTACCAAGAGACCCAGTACTTC. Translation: CASSHEDKYQETQYF.

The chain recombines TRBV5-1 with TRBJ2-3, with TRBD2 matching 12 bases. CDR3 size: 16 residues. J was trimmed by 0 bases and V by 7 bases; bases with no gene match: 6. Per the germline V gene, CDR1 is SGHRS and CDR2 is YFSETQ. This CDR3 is CASGRLAGASTDTQYF. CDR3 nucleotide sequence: TGCGCCAGCGGGAGACTAGCGGGGGCTAGCACAGATACGCAGTATTTT.

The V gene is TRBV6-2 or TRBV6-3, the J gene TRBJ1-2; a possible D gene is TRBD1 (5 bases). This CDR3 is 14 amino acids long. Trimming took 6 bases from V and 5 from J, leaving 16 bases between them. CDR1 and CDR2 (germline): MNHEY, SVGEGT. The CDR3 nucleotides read TGTGCCAGCAGCCGCAGGGAGACGAGTTATGGCTACACCTTC. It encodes CASSRRETSYGYTF.

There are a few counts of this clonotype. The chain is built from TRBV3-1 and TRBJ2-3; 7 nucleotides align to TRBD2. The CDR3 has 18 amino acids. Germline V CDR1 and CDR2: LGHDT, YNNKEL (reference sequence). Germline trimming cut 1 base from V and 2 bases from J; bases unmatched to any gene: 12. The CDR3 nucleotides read TGTGCCAGCAGCCAAGGTCCGGGACGAGCGGGGATCACAGATACGCAGTATTTT. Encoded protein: CASSQGPGRAGITDTQYF.

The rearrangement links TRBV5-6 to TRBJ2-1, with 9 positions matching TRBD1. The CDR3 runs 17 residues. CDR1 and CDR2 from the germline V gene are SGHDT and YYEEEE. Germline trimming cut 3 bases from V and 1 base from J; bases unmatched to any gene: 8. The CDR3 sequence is CASSYSPGQGSYNEQFF. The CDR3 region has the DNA TGTGCCAGCAGCTATTCCCCGGGACAGGGATCCTACAATGAGCAGTTCTTC.

CDR3 sequence (DNA): TGTGCCAGCAGCCGAACGCAGACAGGGGTCACAGATACGCAGTATTTT. This gives the protein CASSRTQTGVTDTQYF. This chain links TRBV7-9 with TRBJ2-3; 8 positions match TRBD1. V dropped 5 bases and J dropped 2; count of bases not matched to a gene: 9. Germline-derived CDR1 and CDR2 are SEHNR and FQNEAQ (reference sequence). The CDR3 totals 16 residues. Full variable domain (missing parts from reference TRBV7-9 and TRBJ2-3): DTGVSQNPRHKITKRGQNVTFRCDPISEHNRLYWYRQTLGQGPEFLTYFQNEAQLEKSRLLSDRFSAERPKGSFSTLEIQRTEQGDSAMYLCASSRTQTGVTDTQYFGPGTRLTVL.

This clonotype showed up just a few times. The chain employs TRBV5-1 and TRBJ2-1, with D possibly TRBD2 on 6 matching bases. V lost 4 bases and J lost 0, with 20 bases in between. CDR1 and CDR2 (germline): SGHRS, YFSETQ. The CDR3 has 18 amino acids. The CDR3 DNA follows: TGCGCCAGCAGCCCGCAGGTACTAGCTGGGAGCTCCTACAATGAGCAGTTCTTC. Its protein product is CASSPQVLAGSSYNEQFF.

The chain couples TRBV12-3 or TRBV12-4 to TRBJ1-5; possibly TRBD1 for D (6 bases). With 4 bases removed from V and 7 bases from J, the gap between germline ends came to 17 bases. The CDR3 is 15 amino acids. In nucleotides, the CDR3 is TGTGCCAGCAGTTCCCTTGGGGGCGCCGGGCAGCCCCAGCATTTT. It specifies CASSSLGGAGQPQHF.

The CDR3 spells CASSYRAGYPTDTQYF. The DNA of the CDR3 is TGTGCCAGCAGTTACCGAGCGGGATACCCCACAGATACGCAGTATTTT. The chain is built from TRBV6-5 and TRBJ2-3; 7 nucleotides align to TRBD2. The V and J ends lost 2 bases and 2 bases, in that order; junction bases with no gene match: 7. Germline V lookup: CDR1 MNHEY, CDR2 SVGAGI. The CDR3 is made up of 16 amino acids.

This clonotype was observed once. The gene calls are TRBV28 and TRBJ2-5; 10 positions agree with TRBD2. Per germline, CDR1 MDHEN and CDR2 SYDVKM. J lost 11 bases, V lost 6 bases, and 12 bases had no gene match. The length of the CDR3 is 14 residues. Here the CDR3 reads CASSQTTSGSEQYF. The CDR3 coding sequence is TGTGCCAGCAGCCAGACGACTAGCGGGTCGGAGCAGTACTTC.

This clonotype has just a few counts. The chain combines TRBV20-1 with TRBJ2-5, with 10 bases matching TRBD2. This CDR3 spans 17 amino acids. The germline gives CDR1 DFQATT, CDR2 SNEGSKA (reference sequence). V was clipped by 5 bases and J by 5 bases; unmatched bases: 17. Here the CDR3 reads CSAFTGTSALTGETQYF. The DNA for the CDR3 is TGCAGTGCTTTTACCGGGACTAGCGCGTTGACTGGGGAGACCCAGTACTTC.

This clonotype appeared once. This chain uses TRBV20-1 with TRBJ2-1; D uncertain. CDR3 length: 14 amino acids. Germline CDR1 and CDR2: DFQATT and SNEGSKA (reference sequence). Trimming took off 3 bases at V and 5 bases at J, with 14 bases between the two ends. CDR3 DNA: TGCAGTGCTAGCCGCGGTAGCAGTAACAATGAGCAGTTCTTC. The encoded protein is CSASRGSSNNEQFF.

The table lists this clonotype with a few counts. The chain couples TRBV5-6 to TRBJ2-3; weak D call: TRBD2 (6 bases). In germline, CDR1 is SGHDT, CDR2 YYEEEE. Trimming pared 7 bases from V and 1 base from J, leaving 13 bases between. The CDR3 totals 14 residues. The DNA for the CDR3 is TGTGCCAGCGAGGAGGGAGTGGGCACAGATACGCAGTATTTT. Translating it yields CASEEGVGTDTQYF.

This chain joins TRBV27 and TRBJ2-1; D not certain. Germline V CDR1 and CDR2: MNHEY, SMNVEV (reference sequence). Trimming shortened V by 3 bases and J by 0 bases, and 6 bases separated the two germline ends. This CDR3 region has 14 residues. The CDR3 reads CASSFGVSYNEQFF. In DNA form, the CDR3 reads TGTGCCAGCAGTTTCGGTGTCTCCTACAATGAGCAGTTCTTC.

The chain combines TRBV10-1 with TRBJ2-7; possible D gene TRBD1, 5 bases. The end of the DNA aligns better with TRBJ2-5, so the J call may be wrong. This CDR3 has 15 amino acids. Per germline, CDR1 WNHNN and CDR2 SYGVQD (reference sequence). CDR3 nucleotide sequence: TGCGCCAGCAGTGAGCCCCCGGGTGGGGCGGAGACCCAGTACTTC. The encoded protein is CASSEPPGGAETQYF.

The CDR3 protein is CASSLTGDALFSYEQYF. The DNA of the CDR3 is TGTGCCAGCAGCCTGACAGGGGATGCCCTTTTCTCCTACGAGCAGTACTTC. The rearrangement joins TRBV11-2 to TRBJ2-7; 8 bases align to TRBD1. Germline V gives CDR1 SGHAT, CDR2 FQNNGV. Losses at the gene ends were 5 bases for V and 0 bases for J; bases not matched to a gene: 12. This CDR3 has 17 amino acids.